This entry features one T cell receptor beta chain sequence. The antigen remains undetermined. The PCR had 60 Vbeta and 13 Jbeta primers. TCRdb's copy holds only in-frame clones and misses some; the assay was immunoSEQ multiplex PCR. The sample shows under 100,000 clones, around 86% of them seen only once. The data stem from a study of cytomegalovirus exposure and HLA in healthy donors. Overall study findings and caveats: High sensitivity and specificity were reportedly achieved when the classifier diagnosed cytomegalovirus status. The dataset shows that most TCR sequences were rare, while some public TCRs occurred in many donors.

This CDR3 spans 14 amino acids. V was shortened by 7 bases and J by 1 base, with 10 bases between the two germline ends. From germline, CDR1 is MNHEY and CDR2 SVGAGI. This chain connects TRBV6-5 to TRBJ2-2, with no clear D. The receptor was isolated from a woman in her sixties or seventies in good health and CMV-seropositive. The sequencing input was PBMCs. CDR3 residues: CASTVNLNTGELFF. The CDR3 nucleotides read TGTGCCAGCACGGTAAACCTGAACACCGGGGAGCTGTTTTTT.